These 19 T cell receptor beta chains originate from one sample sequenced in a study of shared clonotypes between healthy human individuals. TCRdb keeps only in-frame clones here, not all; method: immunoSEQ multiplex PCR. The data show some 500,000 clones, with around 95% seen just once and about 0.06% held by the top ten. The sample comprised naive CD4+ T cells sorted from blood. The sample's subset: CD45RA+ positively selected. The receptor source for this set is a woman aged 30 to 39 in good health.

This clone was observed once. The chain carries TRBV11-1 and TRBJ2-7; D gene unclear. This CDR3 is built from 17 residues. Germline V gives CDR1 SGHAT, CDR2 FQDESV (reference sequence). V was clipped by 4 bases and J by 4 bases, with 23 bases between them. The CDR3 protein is CASSSRTNTPLVYEQYF. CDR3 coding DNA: TGTGCCAGCAGCTCCAGAACCAACACTCCCCTAGTTTACGAGCAGTACTTC.

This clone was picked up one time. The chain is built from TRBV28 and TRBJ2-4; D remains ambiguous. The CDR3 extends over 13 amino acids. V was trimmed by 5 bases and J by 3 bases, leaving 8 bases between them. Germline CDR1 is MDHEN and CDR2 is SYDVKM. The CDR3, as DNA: TGTGCCAGCAGTAGACTTCACAAAAACATTCAGTACTTC. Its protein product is CASSRLHKNIQYF.

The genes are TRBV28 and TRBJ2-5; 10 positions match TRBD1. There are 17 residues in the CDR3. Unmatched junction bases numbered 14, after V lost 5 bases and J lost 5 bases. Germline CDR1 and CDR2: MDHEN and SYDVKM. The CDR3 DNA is TGTGCCAGCAGTACGACAGGGGGCGCGTGGGGAGTTGAGACCCAGTACTTC. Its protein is CASSTTGGAWGVETQYF.

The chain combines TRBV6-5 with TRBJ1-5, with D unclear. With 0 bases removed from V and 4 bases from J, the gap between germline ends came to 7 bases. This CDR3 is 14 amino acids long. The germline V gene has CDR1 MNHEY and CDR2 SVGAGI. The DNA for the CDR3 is TGTGCCAGCAGTTACTCAGGGAGAAATCAGCCCCAGCATTTT. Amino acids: CASSYSGRNQPQHF.

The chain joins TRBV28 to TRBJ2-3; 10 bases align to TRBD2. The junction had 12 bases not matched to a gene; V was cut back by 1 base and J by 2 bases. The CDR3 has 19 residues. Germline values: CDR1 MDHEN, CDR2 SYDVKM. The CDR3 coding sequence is TGTGCCAGCAGTTTATACGAGCGGGAGGGCCTCCTTCCCACAGATACGCAGTATTTT. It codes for CASSLYEREGLLPTDTQYF.

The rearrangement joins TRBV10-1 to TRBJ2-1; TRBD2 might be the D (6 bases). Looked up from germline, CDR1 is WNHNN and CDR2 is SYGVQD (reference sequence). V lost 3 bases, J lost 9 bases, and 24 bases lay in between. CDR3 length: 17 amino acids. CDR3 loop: CASSDPGRSGGGGEQFF. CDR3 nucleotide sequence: TGCGCCAGCAGTGACCCTGGGCGTTCCGGGGGTGGTGGTGAGCAGTTCTTC.

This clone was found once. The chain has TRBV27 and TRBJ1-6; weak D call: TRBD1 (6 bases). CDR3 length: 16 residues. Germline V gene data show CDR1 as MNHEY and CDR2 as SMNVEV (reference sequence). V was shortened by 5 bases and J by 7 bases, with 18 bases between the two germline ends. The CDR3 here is CASSPHSRGNNSPLHF. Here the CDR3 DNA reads TGTGCCAGCAGTCCCCACTCCAGGGGAAACAATTCACCCCTCCACTTT.

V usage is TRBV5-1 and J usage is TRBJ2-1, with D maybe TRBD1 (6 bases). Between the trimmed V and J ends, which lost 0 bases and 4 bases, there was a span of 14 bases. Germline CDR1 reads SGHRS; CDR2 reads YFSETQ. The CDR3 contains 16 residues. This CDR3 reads CASSLAGRTDYNEQFF. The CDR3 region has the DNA TGCGCCAGCAGCTTGGCCGGGCGGACAGATTACAATGAGCAGTTCTTC.

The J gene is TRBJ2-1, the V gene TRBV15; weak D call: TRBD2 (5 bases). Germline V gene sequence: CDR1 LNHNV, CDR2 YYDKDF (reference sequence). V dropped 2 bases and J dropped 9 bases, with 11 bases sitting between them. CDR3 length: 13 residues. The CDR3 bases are TGTGCCACCAGCAGAAAGGGAGTTGGTGAGCAGTTCTTC. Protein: CATSRKGVGEQFF.

This CDR3 is CASTKELAAYNEQFF. In DNA form, the CDR3 reads TGTGCCAGTACGAAGGAACTAGCGGCCTACAATGAGCAGTTCTTC. This chain connects TRBV2 to TRBJ2-1, with 8 bases aligning to TRBD2. Unmatched junction bases numbered 9, after V lost 9 bases and J lost 2 bases. This CDR3 is built from 15 residues. Germline lookup yields CDR1 SNHLY and CDR2 FYNNEI.

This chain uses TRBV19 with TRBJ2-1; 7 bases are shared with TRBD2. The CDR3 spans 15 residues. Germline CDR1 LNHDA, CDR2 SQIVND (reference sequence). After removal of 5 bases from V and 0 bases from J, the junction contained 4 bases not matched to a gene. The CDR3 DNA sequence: TGTGCCAGTAGTCTCGGGGGGAGCTCCTACAATGAGCAGTTCTTC. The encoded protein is CASSLGGSSYNEQFF.

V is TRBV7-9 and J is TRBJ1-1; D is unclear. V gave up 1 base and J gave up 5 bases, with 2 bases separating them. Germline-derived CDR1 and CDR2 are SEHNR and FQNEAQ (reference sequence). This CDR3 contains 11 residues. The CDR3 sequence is CASSLGTEAFF. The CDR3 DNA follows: TGTGCCAGCAGCTTAGGGACTGAAGCTTTCTTT.

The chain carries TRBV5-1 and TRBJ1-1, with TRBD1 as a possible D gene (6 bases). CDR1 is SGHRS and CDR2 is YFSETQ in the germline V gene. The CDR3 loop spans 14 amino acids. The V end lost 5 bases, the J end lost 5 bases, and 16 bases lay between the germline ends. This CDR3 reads CASSFDRLATEAFF. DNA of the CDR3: TGCGCCAGCAGTTTTGACAGGCTAGCGACTGAAGCTTTCTTT.

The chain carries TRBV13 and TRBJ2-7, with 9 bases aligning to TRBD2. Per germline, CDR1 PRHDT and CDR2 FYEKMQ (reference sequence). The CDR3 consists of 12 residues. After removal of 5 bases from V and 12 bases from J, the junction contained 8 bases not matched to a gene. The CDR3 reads CASSKKLSGGYF. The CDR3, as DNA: TGTGCCAGCAGCAAGAAACTTAGCGGGGGGTACTTC. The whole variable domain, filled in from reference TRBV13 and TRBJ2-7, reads AAGVIQSPRHLIKEKRETATLKCYPIPRHDTVYWYQQGPGQDPQFLISFYEKMQSDKGSIPDRFSAQQFSDYHSELNMSSLELGDSALYFCASSKKLSGGYFGPGTRLTVT.

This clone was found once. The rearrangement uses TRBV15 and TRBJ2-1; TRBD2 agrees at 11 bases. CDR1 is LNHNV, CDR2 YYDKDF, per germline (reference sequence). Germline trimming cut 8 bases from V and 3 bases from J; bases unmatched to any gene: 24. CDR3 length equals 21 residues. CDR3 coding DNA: TGTGCCACCGCGTGGGAAAGGGGCACTAGCGGGAGATTGATCGACTACAATGAGCAGTTCTTC. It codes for CATAWERGTSGRLIDYNEQFF.

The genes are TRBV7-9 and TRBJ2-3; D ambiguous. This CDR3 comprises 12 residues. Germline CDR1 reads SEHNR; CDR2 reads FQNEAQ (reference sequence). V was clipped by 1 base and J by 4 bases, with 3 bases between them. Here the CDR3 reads CASSLGADTQYF. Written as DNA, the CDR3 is TGTGCCAGCAGCTTAGGAGCAGATACGCAGTATTTT.

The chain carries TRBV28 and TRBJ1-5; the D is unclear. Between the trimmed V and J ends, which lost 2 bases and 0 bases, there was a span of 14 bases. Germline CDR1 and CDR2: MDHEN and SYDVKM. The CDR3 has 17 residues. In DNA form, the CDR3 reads TGTGCCAGCAGTTTACCCTGGACGGGAGTTAGCAATCAGCCCCAGCATTTT. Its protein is CASSLPWTGVSNQPQHF.

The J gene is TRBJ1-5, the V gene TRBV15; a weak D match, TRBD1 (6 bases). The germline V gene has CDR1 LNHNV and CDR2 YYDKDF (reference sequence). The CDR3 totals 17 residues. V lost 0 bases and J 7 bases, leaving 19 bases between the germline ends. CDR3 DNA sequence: TGTGCCACCAGCAGAGATCTAGGGGCAGGGGTAGGGCAGCCCCAGCATTTT. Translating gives CATSRDLGAGVGQPQHF.

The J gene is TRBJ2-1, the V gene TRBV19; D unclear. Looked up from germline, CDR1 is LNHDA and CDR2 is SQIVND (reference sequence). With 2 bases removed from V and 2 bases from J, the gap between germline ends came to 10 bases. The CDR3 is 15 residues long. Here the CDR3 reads CASSIRSTAYNEQFF. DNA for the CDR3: TGTGCCAGTAGTATACGGAGCACGGCCTACAATGAGCAGTTCTTC.